This T cell receptor (beta chain) was obtained from a study of cytomegalovirus exposure and HLA in healthy donors. For the study at large: Of all 360 or so donors who were genotyped, 81% belonged to the Caucasian-associated ancestry cluster.

General observations from the study: The authors listed 150 to 200 TCR beta chains as cytomegalovirus-associated. Among the sequence variants, a highly shared cluster was likely an artifact of sequencing.

Researchers ran the PCR with 60 Vbeta and 13 Jbeta primers. Clones were sequenced by immunoSEQ multiplex PCR, and TCRdb holds only the in-frame ones, with some missing. The sample consists of about 71,000 clones, 70% to 80% of them appearing once. The CDR3 runs to 14 residues. The V end lost 4 bases, the J end lost 5 bases, and 12 bases lay between the germline ends. From germline, CDR1 is SNHLY and CDR2 FYNNEI. In regard to this clone: The antigen remains undetermined.

This clonotype was sampled from a woman between 50 and 59 years old in good health and CMV-seropositive. The genes are TRBV2 and TRBJ1-5; D might be TRBD1 (6 bases). The specimen sequenced was PBMCs. The CDR3 DNA is TGTGCCAGCAGTGGTGGACAGAGTTATCAGCCCCAGCATTTT. Amino acids: CASSGGQSYQPQHF.